The clone carrying this T cell receptor beta chain came up many times. As yet, its antigen is unknown. The data are from a study of T-cell reconstitution after alpha-beta-depleted transplantation in children. Unique molecular identifiers tagged the TCRbeta library. Via MiXCR, TCRdb re-called the PCR reads, giving one row per CDR3 protein. Seen here are some 300,000 distinct CDR3 sequences, around 10% observed once, and the top ten hold approximately 7.6%. The ends were cut back, 4 bases at V and 6 bases at J, with 15 bases in the middle. The CDR3 contains 14 residues. The germline V gene encodes CDR1 SGHRS and CDR2 YFSETQ. General study points: The study traced high day-60 TCRbeta diversity in some patients to surviving recipient T cells and thymic progenitors. T-cell counts and diversity at one year post-transplant came mainly from newly produced T cells. After transplant, at about two months, alpha-beta T cells were reportedly derived from several hundred expanded graft clones.

The receptor comes from a boy younger than two with acute myeloid leukemia, due to receive a stem cell transplant. The material sequenced was PBMCs, taken before TCRalphabeta/CD19-depleted stem cell transplant. V is TRBV5-1 and J is TRBJ2-3, with D tentatively TRBD1 or TRBD2 (5 bases each). The DNA for the CDR3 is TGCGCCAGCAGCCTGGTCGTGGGGGACGATACGCAGTATTTT. Protein product: CASSLVVGDDTQYF.